The sequence of this T cell receptor beta chain was determined in a study of T cell responses to AZD1222 COVID-19 vaccine. Overall study findings and caveats: Repertoire sampling occurred only after the peak T cell response.

V lost 2 bases and J 3 bases, leaving 9 bases between the germline ends. CDR1 SGHRS and CDR2 YFSETQ come from the germline V gene. The CDR3 length is 13 residues. Comment on this clone: As yet, its antigen is unknown.

Only in-frame clones appear in the TCRdb table, and some are missing; sequencing was by immunoSEQ multiplex PCR. Among more than 75,000 clones listed, more than 85% were seen once. Sequenced material: peripheral blood, taken 28 days after the second AZD1222 dose. The J gene is TRBJ2-7, the V gene TRBV5-1; perhaps TRBD1 as D (5 bases). The sequence was collected from an adult who received the AZD1222 COVID-19 vaccine. The CDR3 loop reads CASSLKGIYEQYF. The DNA for the CDR3 is TGCGCCAGCAGCTTAAAGGGGATCTACGAGCAGTACTTC.